This T cell receptor beta chain was sequenced for a study of OX40 agonist ivuxolimab in advanced cancers. General study findings and limits: CD4+ T cells averaged fewer expanded clones than CD8+ T cells. Among the lowest peripheral clonal expansion occurred in 0.1-3.0 mg/kg partial responders.

The CDR3 has 13 residues. Trimming stripped 7 bases from V and 10 bases from J, with 17 bases between. Germline V gene sequence: CDR1 LNHDA, CDR2 SQIVND (reference sequence). Blood sampling took place at baseline, cycle 4 day 1, and cycle 7 day 1. In the case of this clone: Its antigen is as yet unknown.

Here immunoSEQ multiplex PCR was the method, and the copy in TCRdb shows in-frame clones only, minus some. The sample includes 98,000 or so clones, roughly 80% of them seen just once. Sequenced here: CD4+ or CD8+ T cells sorted from blood, sampled in a trial of the OX40 agonist ivuxolimab. The TCR was taken from an adult with an advanced solid tumor such as melanoma, head and neck, liver or kidney cancer. The chain employs TRBV19 and TRBJ2-1, with a tentative D call TRBD2 (6 bases). CDR3 sequence reads: CASNLLRGGEQFF. The CDR3 nucleotides are TGTGCCAGTAATCTCCTACGGGGAGGCGAGCAGTTCTTC.